This note documents a single T cell receptor beta chain sequence. Antigen: not known. The data were obtained in a study of cytomegalovirus exposure and HLA in healthy donors. Study observations and caveats: Association with HLA alleles at 0.05 false discovery rate was found for 15,000 to 20,000 TCR beta sequences in a later analysis.

PCR amplification relied on 60 Vbeta primers (plus 13 Jbeta primers). Assay used: immunoSEQ multiplex PCR; TCRdb lists only in-frame clones, some missing. The sample lists about 87,000 clones, 74% occurring once. The TCR comes from a man aged 25-45 years in good health and CMV-seropositive. The sample consisted of PBMCs.

The CDR3 region is CASSPRRGGSNQPQHF. The CDR3 nucleotides are TGTGCCAGTAGTCCCCGAAGGGGGGGCTCAAACCAGCCCCAGCATTTT. The chain uses TRBV19 and TRBJ1-5, with TRBD1 as a possible D gene (6 bases). The CDR3 has 16 residues. Per germline, CDR1 LNHDA and CDR2 SQIVND (reference sequence). Deletions cut 5 bases from V and 7 bases from J, with 21 bases between.